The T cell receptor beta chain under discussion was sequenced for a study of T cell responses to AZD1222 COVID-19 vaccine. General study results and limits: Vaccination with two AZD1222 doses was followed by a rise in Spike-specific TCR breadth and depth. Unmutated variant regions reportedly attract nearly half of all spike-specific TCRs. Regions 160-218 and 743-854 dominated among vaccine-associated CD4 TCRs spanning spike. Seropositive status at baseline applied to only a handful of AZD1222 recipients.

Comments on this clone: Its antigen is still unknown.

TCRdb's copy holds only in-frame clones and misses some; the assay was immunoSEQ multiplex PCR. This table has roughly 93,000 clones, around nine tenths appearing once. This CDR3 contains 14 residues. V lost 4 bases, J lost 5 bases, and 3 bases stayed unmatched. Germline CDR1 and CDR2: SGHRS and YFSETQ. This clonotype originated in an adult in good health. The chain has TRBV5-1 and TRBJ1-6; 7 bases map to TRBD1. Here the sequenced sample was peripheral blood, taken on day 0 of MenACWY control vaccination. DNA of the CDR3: TGCGCCAGCAGCAGGGACAGCGATAATTCACCCCTCCACTTT. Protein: CASSRDSDNSPLHF.